This is a list of T cell receptor beta chains from one sample in a study of T-cell memory formation after mild COVID-19. TCRdb independently ran MiXCR on the 5' RACE reads; one entry per CDR3 protein. The repertoire holds under 700,000 distinct CDR3 sequences, with just over 20% as singletons. Sample: PBMCs or a T cell subset sorted from them (not recorded which). These receptors were taken from an adult woman who had mild COVID-19 (a few samples of this study predate the infection). Cell type and time point are not known. CDR3s leave out the opening cysteine and the closing phenylalanine or tryptophan. A clone size is listed for some rows: how often the clone was seen (once, few, many), or a class if it is expanded.

size	V	length	J	CDR3
-	TRBV24-1	14	TRBJ2-1	ATSDPAGGDYNEQF
few	TRBV6-5	13	TRBJ2-5	ASSYSVGTGETQY
-	TRBV5-1	13	TRBJ1-4	ASSLPTGANEKLF
-	TRBV9	12	TRBJ2-7	ASSPRPSTYEQY
-	TRBV2	11	TRBJ2-1	ASRKDWGNEQF
many	TRBV29-1	13	TRBJ2-1	SVEDLSGRMNEQF
few	TRBV23-1	13	TRBJ2-4	ASSQSEETKNIQY
few	TRBV5-1	12	TRBJ2-1	ASSLILDPNEQF
-	TRBV7-9	13	TRBJ2-7	ASSSGQGGVYEQY
-	TRBV20-1	13	TRBJ2-1	SARPAGSSYNEQF
-	TRBV7-2	12	TRBJ1-1	ASTNQQGSTEAF
-	TRBV5-1	10	TRBJ2-1	ASSRPDVEQF
few	TRBV4-2	13	TRBJ2-5	ASSPGSSGQETQY
many	TRBV6-1	12	TRBJ1-4	ASLRGNQNEKLF
few	TRBV29-1	14	TRBJ2-7	SVEGLEGTGVYEQY
-	TRBV29-1	11	TRBJ2-7	SVTSLESYEQY
few	TRBV4-3	15	TRBJ2-7	ASSQEWGVAGFYEQY
few	TRBV10-3	10	TRBJ2-7	AISDKDYEQY
few	TRBV19	11	TRBJ1-2	ASSMAKGYGYT
few	TRBV24-1	10	TRBJ2-2	ATSDSIGELF
-	TRBV19	12	TRBJ1-1	ASSIPGLNTEAF
-	TRBV7-8	13	TRBJ2-5	ASRFAGARQETQY
-	TRBV12-3/TRBV12-4	12	TRBJ2-1	ASTSGLAGGEQF
few	TRBV20-1	9	TRBJ2-7	SADIGYEQY